This T cell receptor beta chain was recovered during a study of T cell responses to AZD1222 COVID-19 vaccine. Here immunoSEQ multiplex PCR was the method, and the copy in TCRdb shows in-frame clones only, minus some. The sample consists of more than 100,000 clones, around 91% of them appearing once. This CDR3 has 13 amino acids. The germline gives CDR1 ENHRY, CDR2 SYGVKD. Between the trimmed V and J ends, which lost 6 bases and 5 bases, there was a span of 14 bases. This rearrangement joins TRBV10-3 to TRBJ2-7; tentatively, D is TRBD2 (5 bases). The receptor's source is an adult in good health. Sequenced material: peripheral blood, taken on day 0 of AZD1222 vaccination. The CDR3 coding sequence is TGTGCCATCAGGAGGGAAGGACCCCACGAGCAGTACTTC. It yields the protein CAIRREGPHEQYF.